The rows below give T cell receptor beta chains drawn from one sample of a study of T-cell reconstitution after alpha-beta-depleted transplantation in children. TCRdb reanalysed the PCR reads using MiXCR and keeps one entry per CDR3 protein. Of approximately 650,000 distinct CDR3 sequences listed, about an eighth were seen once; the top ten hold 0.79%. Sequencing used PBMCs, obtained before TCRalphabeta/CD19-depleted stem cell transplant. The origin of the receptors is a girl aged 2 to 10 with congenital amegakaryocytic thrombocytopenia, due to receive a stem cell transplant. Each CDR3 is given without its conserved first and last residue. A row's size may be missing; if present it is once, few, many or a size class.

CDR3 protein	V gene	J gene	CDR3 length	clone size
ASSLTGGFYGYT	TRBV10-2	TRBJ1-2	12	few
ASSLEARGTGELF	TRBV5-1	TRBJ2-2	13	few
ASSLATSGRDTQY	TRBV7-2	TRBJ2-3	13	many
SSTRAAYNEQF	TRBV20-1	TRBJ2-1	11	many
SAKGQRTPTDTQY	TRBV20-1	TRBJ2-3	13	many
SAPADNEQF	TRBV20-1	TRBJ2-1	9	many
ASNPGLSNEQF	TRBV12-3/TRBV12-4	TRBJ2-1	11	many
ASSLNGLAGEAQY	TRBV7-9	TRBJ2-7	13	many
ASSTPPGKETQY	TRBV7-9	TRBJ2-5	12	.
ASSLKGWGSGYT	TRBV12-3/TRBV12-4	TRBJ1-2	12	many
ASTSQSGIGYGDT	TRBV12-3/TRBV12-4	TRBJ1-2	13	.
ASRDPTSGKRYNEQF	TRBV5-1	TRBJ2-1	15	.
ASSLRFGYPTDTQY	TRBV7-8	TRBJ2-3	14	few